A single T cell receptor beta chain is shown here with its context. Its antigen remains unknown. PCR amplification relied on 60 Vbeta primers (plus 13 Jbeta primers). The table came from immunoSEQ multiplex PCR; TCRdb's copy has only in-frame clones and leaves some out. The sample carries roughly 130,000 clones, just under 80% recorded once. Germline V lookup: CDR1 SGDLS, CDR2 YYNGEE. Trimming took off 0 bases at V and 6 bases at J, with 10 bases between the two ends. CDR3 length equals 13 residues. The record originates from a study of cytomegalovirus exposure and HLA in healthy donors. Study-wide results and limits: Per a prior analysis, the majority of TCR beta V segments were productive roughly 90% or roughly 30% of the time.

This clonotype was obtained from a woman in her forties in good health and CMV-seronegative. The chain uses TRBV9 and TRBJ2-7, with a possible D match to TRBD1 (5 bases). The sequenced material came from PBMCs. The CDR3 nucleotides read TGTGCCAGCAGCGTAGGGACACTCCGCGAGCAGTACTTC. It codes for CASSVGTLREQYF.